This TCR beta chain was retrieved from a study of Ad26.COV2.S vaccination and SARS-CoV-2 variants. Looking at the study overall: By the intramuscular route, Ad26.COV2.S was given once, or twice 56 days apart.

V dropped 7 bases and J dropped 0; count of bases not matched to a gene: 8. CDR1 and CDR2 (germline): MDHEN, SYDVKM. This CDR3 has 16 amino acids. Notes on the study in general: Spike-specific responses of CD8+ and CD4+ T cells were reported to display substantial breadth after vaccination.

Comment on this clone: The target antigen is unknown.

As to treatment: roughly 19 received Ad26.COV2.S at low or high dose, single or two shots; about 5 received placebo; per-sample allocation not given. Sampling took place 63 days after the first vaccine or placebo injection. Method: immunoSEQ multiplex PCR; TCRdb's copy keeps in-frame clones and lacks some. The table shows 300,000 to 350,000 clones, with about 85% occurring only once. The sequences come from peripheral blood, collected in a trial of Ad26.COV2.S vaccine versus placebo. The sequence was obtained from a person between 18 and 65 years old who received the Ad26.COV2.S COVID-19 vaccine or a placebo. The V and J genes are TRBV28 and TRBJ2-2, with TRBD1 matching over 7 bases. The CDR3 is CASTPIDRANTGELFF. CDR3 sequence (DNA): TGTGCCAGCACCCCAATCGACAGGGCGAACACCGGGGAGCTGTTTTTT.